Presented here are 26 T cell receptor beta chains from one specimen sequenced in a study of T cell clonality in common variable immunodeficiency. The method was immunoSEQ multiplex PCR; TCRdb's version includes in-frame clones alone and lacks a portion of them. Sampling found roughly 79,000 clones, none seen once. The sequenced sample consisted of peripheral blood mononuclear cells. The receptors stem from a person aged 18-70 years in good health.

This clone was picked up many times. The read terminates 3 residues ahead of where the CDR3 ends, so the germline J gene completes it. The chain links TRBV19 to TRBJ1-5; 8 nucleotides line up with TRBD1. Germline values: CDR1 LNHDA, CDR2 SQIVND (reference sequence). The CDR3 loop spans 15 amino acids. V lost 7 bases and J lost 0; bases outside the gene matches: 5. The CDR3 region is CASIPDRASNQPQHF. CDR3 DNA, as far as it was read: TGTGCCAGTATCCCGGACAGGGCTAGCAATCAGCCC.

Details on this clone: The read comes to an end 3 residues before the CDR3 does, leaving the germline J gene to fill in the end. This chain joins TRBV19 and TRBJ1-1; no firm D call. The V and J ends lost 4 bases and 5 bases respectively, with 11 bases between them. In germline, CDR1 is LNHDA, CDR2 SQIVND (reference sequence). The CDR3 spans 13 residues. The sequenced part of the CDR3 DNA is TGTGCCAGTAGTACCCATAGTTGGACTGAA. As protein: CASSTHSWTE. The full CDR3 protein reads CASSTHSWTEAFF. The variable domain in full, with the rest retrieved from reference TRBV19 and TRBJ1-1, is DGGITQSPKYLFRKEGQNVTLSCEQNLNHDAMYWYRQDPGQGLRLIYYSQIVNDFQKGDIAEGYSVSREKKESFPLTVTSAQKNPTAFYLCASSTHSWTEAFFGQGTRLTVV.

This clone was seen many times. The read terminates 3 residues ahead of where the CDR3 ends, so the germline J gene completes it. The rearrangement uses TRBV20-1 and TRBJ2-5, with a possible D match to TRBD1 (6 bases). The CDR3 sequence is 13 residues long. From germline, CDR1 is DFQATT and CDR2 SNEGSKA (reference sequence). The CDR3: CIFSGGGQETQYF. The CDR3 bases that were read are TGCATCTTTAGTGGGGGCGGACAAGAGACC.

This clone appeared a few times. The CDR3 extends 3 residues past the end of the read, so its final part is completed from the germline J gene. The V call is TRBV20-1, the J call TRBJ2-1, with 8 bases identical to TRBD2. The CDR3 runs 15 residues. The junction had 12 bases not matched to a gene; V was cut back by 3 bases and J by 8 bases. Germline V gives CDR1 DFQATT, CDR2 SNEGSKA (reference sequence). CDR3 DNA (partial): TGCAGTGCTAGTGGCGTGAGCGGGAGAGAGTATGAG. It yields the protein CSASGVSGREYE. The full CDR3 reads CSASGVSGREYEQFF.

At least ten counts were recorded for this clone. The read ends 3 residues before the CDR3 terminus; that terminus is restored from the germline J gene. The chain uses TRBV11-2 and TRBJ2-3; no clear D gene. The CDR3 consists of 15 residues. Germline CDR1 reads SGHAT; CDR2 reads FQNNGV. V was shortened by 6 bases and J by 5 bases, with 18 bases between the two germline ends. This chain's CDR3 is CASSSDSGVVDTQYF. The covered CDR3 bases are TGTGCCAGCAGTTCAGACTCCGGAGTCGTAGATACG.

This clone was recorded at least ten times. Sequencing ends 3 residues short of the CDR3 end; the germline J gene provides the rest. The chain employs TRBV19 and TRBJ2-1, with no clear D. The CDR3 length is 14 residues. V dropped 3 bases and J dropped 3 bases, with 9 bases sitting between them. Germline V gene sequence: CDR1 LNHDA, CDR2 SQIVND (reference sequence). CDR3 DNA (partial): TGTGCCAGTAGTATGCGGCCAAACTACAATGAG. Translation gives CASSMRPNYNE. The entire CDR3 reads CASSMRPNYNEQFF.

This clone was detected ten times or more. Sequencing ends 3 residues short of the CDR3 end; the germline J gene provides the rest. J is TRBJ2-7 and V is TRBV19, with 8 bases that match TRBD1. This CDR3 has 16 residues. Germline-derived CDR1 and CDR2 are LNHDA and SQIVND (reference sequence). V was pared by 2 bases and J by 6 bases, with 12 bases of the junction left unmatched. The DNA read from the CDR3 is TGTGCCAGTAGTATACCGAGGCCAGGGGGCCAGAGCGAG. Translating gives CASSIPRPGGQSE. From start to end, the CDR3 is CASSIPRPGGQSEQYF.

This clone was seen many times. The read finishes 3 residues shy of the CDR3 end, and the germline J gene is used to complete it. This rearrangement joins TRBV11-2 to TRBJ2-7, with 9 positions matching TRBD1. Germline values: CDR1 SGHAT, CDR2 FQNNGV. J was trimmed by 4 bases and V by 5 bases; bases with no gene match: 6. The CDR3 covers 14 residues. The CDR3: CASSPRDRVYEQYF. The sequenced part of the CDR3 DNA is TGTGCCAGCAGCCCTCGGGACAGGGTGTACGAG.

This clone was recorded at least ten times. The read halts 3 residues ahead of the CDR3 end, with the missing end drawn from the germline J gene. The gene calls are TRBV7-9 and TRBJ2-3; 9 bases are a match to TRBD2. V trimming: 3 bases; J trimming: 4 bases; junction bases outside the gene matches: 2. CDR3 length equals 14 residues. CDR1 SEHNR and CDR2 FQNEAQ come from the germline V gene (reference sequence). CDR3 loop: CASSFSGSSDTQYF. The CDR3 bases that were read are TGTGCCAGCAGCTTTAGCGGGAGCTCAGATACG.

This clone has a handful of counts. The CDR3 end lies 3 residues beyond the end of the read and is filled in from the germline J gene. The genes are TRBV2 and TRBJ1-5; no firm D call. Germline values: CDR1 SNHLY, CDR2 FYNNEI. V lost 3 bases and J 3 bases, leaving 6 bases between the germline ends. CDR3 length: 13 residues. The chain's CDR3 is CASSEGPNQPQHF. The sequenced CDR3 bases are TGTGCCAGCAGTGAGGGCCCCAATCAGCCC.

This clone was picked up many times. The read finishes 3 residues shy of the CDR3 end, and the germline J gene is used to complete it. V gene TRBV20-1 combines with J gene TRBJ2-5, with D possibly TRBD2 on 7 matching bases. Germline V CDR1 and CDR2: DFQATT, SNEGSKA (reference sequence). Trimming took off 4 bases at V and 1 base at J, with 10 bases between the two ends. The CDR3 sequence is 13 residues long. This CDR3 is CSAKGGGQETQYF. The DNA read from the CDR3 is TGCAGTGCTAAGGGAGGGGGCCAAGAGACC.

This clone was found many times. Read sequence stops 3 residues before the CDR3 end, and the germline J gene provides the missing end. The chain carries TRBV14 and TRBJ2-2; 10 bases fit TRBD1. Looked up from germline, CDR1 is SGHDN and CDR2 is FVKESK. The CDR3 runs 15 residues. The ends lost 6 bases at V and 4 bases at J; junction bases unmatched: 5. Partial CDR3 DNA: TGTGCCAGCAGAAGGGGACAGGGGACCACCGGGGAG. It translates to CASRRGQGTTGE. The CDR3 reads in full as CASRRGQGTTGELFF.

In this sample, this clone turned up many times. The sequenced fragment ends 3 residues before the CDR3 boundary, so the rest is inferred from the germline J gene. V is TRBV4-1 and J is TRBJ2-7, with 7 bases matching TRBD2. Germline lookup yields CDR1 MGHRA and CDR2 YSYEKL. J lost 1 base, V lost 4 bases, and 7 bases had no gene match. The CDR3 runs 15 residues. This chain's CDR3 is CASSPWEGTSYEQYF. The sequenced part of the CDR3 DNA is TGCGCCAGCAGCCCCTGGGAGGGGACTTCCTACGAG.

This clone was observed many times. The CDR3 end falls 3 residues outside the read, so it is completed with the germline J gene. V and J are TRBV18 and TRBJ1-2, with D tentatively TRBD1 (5 bases). This CDR3 has 14 residues. Germline CDR1 KGHSH, CDR2 LQKENI. CDR3 DNA, as far as it was read: TGTGCCAGCTCACCAGCACAGGAACCCCTCTAC. Encoded protein: CASSPAQEPLY. Given in full, the CDR3 is CASSPAQEPLYYTF. The variable domain in full, with the rest retrieved from reference TRBV18 and TRBJ1-2, is NAGVMQNPRHLVRRRGQEARLRCSPMKGHSHVYWYRQLPEEGLKFMVYLQKENIIDESGMPKERFSAEFPKEGPSILRIQQVVRGDSAAYFCASSPAQEPLYYTFGSGTRLTVV.

At least ten counts were recorded for this clone. Read data end 3 residues before the CDR3 end; the end is taken from the germline J gene. The genes are TRBV7-2 and TRBJ1-6; D unresolved. Germline loops: CDR1 SGHTA, CDR2 FQGNSA. The CDR3 spans 14 residues. V lost 5 bases and J 5 bases, leaving 10 bases between the germline ends. This chain's CDR3 is CASSPTADNSPLHF. CDR3 DNA, as far as it was read: TGTGCCAGCAGCCCCACTGCTGATAATTCACCC.

This clone was recorded at least ten times. Read data end 3 residues before the CDR3 end; the end is taken from the germline J gene. The rearrangement uses TRBV30 and TRBJ1-2; 7 bases are a match to TRBD1. The junction had 5 bases not matched to a gene; V was cut back by 3 bases and J by 1 base. The CDR3 covers 14 residues. From germline, CDR1 is GTSNPN and CDR2 SVGIG (reference sequence). The CDR3 spells CAWRTAGGNYGYTF. Incomplete CDR3 DNA: TGTGCCTGGAGAACGGCAGGGGGTAACTATGGC. Full variable domain (rest looked up from reference TRBV30 and TRBJ1-2): SQTIHQWPATLVQPVGSPLSLECTVEGTSNPNLYWYRQAAGRGLQLLFYSVGIGQISSEVPQNLSASRPQDRQFILSSKKLLLSDSGFYLCAWRTAGGNYGYTFGSGTRLTVV.

This clone was found many times. The read stops 3 residues short of the end of the CDR3; the missing end is completed from the germline J gene. V gene TRBV20-1 combines with J gene TRBJ1-2; 8 positions agree with TRBD1. CDR3 size: 14 residues. V trimming: 5 bases; J trimming: 7 bases; junction bases outside the gene matches: 12. Germline lookup yields CDR1 DFQATT and CDR2 SNEGSKA (reference sequence). CDR3 residues: CSAPEQGGAGGYTF. The part of the CDR3 DNA that was read is TGCAGTGCTCCTGAACAGGGGGGAGCAGGTGGC.

This clone has ten or more counts. The missing CDR3 end, 3 residues past where the read stops, is filled in from the germline J gene. The chain joins TRBV6-2 or TRBV6-3 to TRBJ2-5; no clear D gene. CDR3 size: 13 residues. Germline V gives CDR1 MNHEY, CDR2 SVGEGT. V shed 5 bases and J shed 4 bases, with 11 bases lying between them. CDR3 amino acids: CASSASRGETQYF. The part of the CDR3 DNA that was read is TGTGCCAGCAGTGCTTCGAGAGGAGAGACC.

The table lists this clone with many counts. The read halts 3 residues ahead of the CDR3 end, with the missing end drawn from the germline J gene. The J gene is TRBJ2-7, the V gene TRBV7-9; 8 nucleotides align to TRBD1. This CDR3 comprises 15 residues. CDR1 SEHNR and CDR2 FQNEAQ come from the germline V gene (reference sequence). V was clipped by 0 bases and J by 4 bases; unmatched bases: 5. CDR3 sequence reads: CASSLAQGAEYEQYF. CDR3 bases read: TGTGCCAGCAGCTTAGCCCAGGGGGCGGAATACGAG.

Regarding this clone: A read error may explain this, as a much larger clone is one base away. The CDR3 end is not reached by the read, which stops 3 residues before it; the germline J gene fills it in. This rearrangement joins TRBV19 to TRBJ2-7; D perhaps matches TRBD2 (5 bases). The CDR3 extends over 12 amino acids. Germline CDR1 and CDR2: LNHDA and SQIVND (reference sequence). Incomplete CDR3 DNA: TGTGTCAGTAGTATTTCTGCGGGCGAG. Amino acids: CVSSISAGE. The full CDR3 reads CVSSISAGEQYF.

This clone was detected only a few times. The CDR3 is cut off 3 residues early in the read; its end comes from the germline J gene. The chain combines TRBV19 with TRBJ1-1; a weak D match, TRBD1 (6 bases). Trimming cost V 7 bases and J 1 base, with 16 bases left between them. CDR3 length equals 15 residues. Germline V CDR1 and CDR2: LNHDA, SQIVND (reference sequence). CDR3: CASTRGGQPNTEAFF. The part of the CDR3 DNA that was read is TGTGCCAGTACGCGCGGGGGACAACCGAACACTGAA.

This clone was detected many times. Sequencing ends 3 residues short of the CDR3 end; the germline J gene provides the rest. This chain uses TRBV28 with TRBJ2-1; D is possibly TRBD1 (5 bases). Looked up from germline, CDR1 is MDHEN and CDR2 is SYDVKM. This CDR3 is 16 amino acids long. The V end lost 3 bases, the J end lost 0 bases, and 12 bases lay between the germline ends. This chain's CDR3 is CASSFFRASSYNEQFF. The part of the CDR3 DNA that was read is TGTGCCAGCAGTTTTTTCAGGGCGAGCTCCTACAATGAG.

This clone has a count of ten or more. The CDR3 extends 3 residues past the end of the read, so its final part is completed from the germline J gene. This chain joins TRBV5-4 and TRBJ2-1; 13 nucleotides align to TRBD2. J gave up 5 bases and V 4 bases, and 0 bases lay outside the gene matches. The CDR3 is 14 residues long. Germline V gene sequence: CDR1 SGHNT, CDR2 YYREEE (reference sequence). CDR3 bases read: TGTGCCAGCAGCGGGACTAGCGGGAACAATGAG. Translating it yields CASSGTSGNNE. The whole CDR3 reads CASSGTSGNNEQFF. Together with reference TRBV5-4 and TRBJ2-1, the CDR3 gives the full variable domain: ETGVTQSPTHLIKTRGQQVTLRCSSQSGHNTVSWYQQALGQGPQFIFQYYREEENGRGNFPPRFSGLQFPNYSSELNVNALELDDSALYLCASSGTSGNNEQFFGPGTRLTVL.

There are many counts of this clone. This CDR3 reads CASSPQGEAYEQYF. The part of the CDR3 DNA that was read is TGTGCCAGTAGTCCCCAGGGGGAAGCCTACGAG. V is TRBV19 and J is TRBJ2-7; the match to TRBD1 covers 7 bases. The DNA ends 3 residues before the CDR3 does, and the rest of the CDR3 is filled in from the germline J gene. V lost 5 bases to trimming and J lost 2 bases; unmatched junction nucleotides: 6. Germline lookup yields CDR1 LNHDA and CDR2 SQIVND (reference sequence). The length of the CDR3 is 14 residues.

Ten or more counts support this clone. The read ends 3 residues early relative to the CDR3; the germline J gene fills the gap. The genes are TRBV19 and TRBJ2-3; tentative D call: TRBD1 (5 bases). The CDR3 contains 14 residues. The germline V gene encodes CDR1 LNHDA and CDR2 SQIVND (reference sequence). The part of the CDR3 DNA that was read is TGTGCCAGTAGTATCCAATCCTGGGGCTACCCG. Protein: CASSIQSWGYP. The CDR3 in full is CASSIQSWGYPQYF.

This clone occurred many times. The missing CDR3 end, 3 residues past where the read stops, is filled in from the germline J gene. This chain links TRBV6-2 or TRBV6-3 with TRBJ2-2, with TRBD2 matching over 10 bases. Germline trimming cut 4 bases from V and 8 bases from J; bases unmatched to any gene: 7. The CDR3 has 15 amino acids. Germline V CDR1 and CDR2: MNHEY, SVGEGT. The CDR3 spells CASSFQREGRGELFF. CDR3 DNA (partial): TGTGCCAGCAGTTTTCAGCGGGAGGGCCGGGGGGAG.